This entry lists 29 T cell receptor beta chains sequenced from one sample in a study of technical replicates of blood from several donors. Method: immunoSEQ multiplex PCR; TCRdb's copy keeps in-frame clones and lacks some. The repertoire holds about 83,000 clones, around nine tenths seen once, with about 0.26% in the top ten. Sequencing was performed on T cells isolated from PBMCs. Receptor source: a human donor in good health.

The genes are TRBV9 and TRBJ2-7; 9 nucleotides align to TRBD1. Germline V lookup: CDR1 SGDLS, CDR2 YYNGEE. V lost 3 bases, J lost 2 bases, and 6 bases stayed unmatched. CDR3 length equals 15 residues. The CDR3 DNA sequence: TGTGCCAGCAGCGCCCGGGACAGGGCGCCCTACGAGCAGTACTTC. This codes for CASSARDRAPYEQYF.

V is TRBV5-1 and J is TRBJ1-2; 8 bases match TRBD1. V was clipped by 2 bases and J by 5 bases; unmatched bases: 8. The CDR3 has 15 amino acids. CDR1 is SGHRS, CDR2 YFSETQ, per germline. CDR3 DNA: TGCGCCAGCAGCTTAGACCAGGGGGCGCGGTATGGCTACACCTTC. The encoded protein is CASSLDQGARYGYTF.

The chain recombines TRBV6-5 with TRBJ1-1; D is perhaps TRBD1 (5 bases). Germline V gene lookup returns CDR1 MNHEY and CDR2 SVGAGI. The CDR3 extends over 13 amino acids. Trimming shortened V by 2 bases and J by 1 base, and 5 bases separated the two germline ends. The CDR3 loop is CASSYDRNTEAFF. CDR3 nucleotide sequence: TGTGCCAGCAGTTACGACAGGAACACTGAAGCTTTCTTT.

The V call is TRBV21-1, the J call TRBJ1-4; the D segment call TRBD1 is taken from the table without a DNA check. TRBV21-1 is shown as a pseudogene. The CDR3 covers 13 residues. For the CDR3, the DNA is TGTGCCAGCAGCAAGCGGACAGGGCGGGAACTGTTTTTT. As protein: CASSKRTGRELFF.

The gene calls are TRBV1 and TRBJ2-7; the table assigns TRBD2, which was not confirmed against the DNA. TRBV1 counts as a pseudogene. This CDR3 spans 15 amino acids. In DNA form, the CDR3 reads TGCACCAGCAGCCACCTAACTAGCGTAGACTACGAGCAGTACTTC. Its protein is CTSSHLTSVDYEQYF.

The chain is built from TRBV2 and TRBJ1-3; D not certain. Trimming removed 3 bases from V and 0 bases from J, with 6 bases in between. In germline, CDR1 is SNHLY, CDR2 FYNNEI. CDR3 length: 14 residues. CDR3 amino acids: CASSDRFSGNTIYF. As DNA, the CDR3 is TGTGCCAGCAGTGACAGGTTCTCTGGAAACACCATATATTTT. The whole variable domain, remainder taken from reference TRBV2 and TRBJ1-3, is EPEVTQTPSHQVTQMGQEVILRCVPISNHLYFYWYRQILGQKVEFLVSFYNNEISEKSEIFDDQFSVERPDGSNFTLKIRSTKLEDSAMYFCASSDRFSGNTIYFGEGSWLTVV.

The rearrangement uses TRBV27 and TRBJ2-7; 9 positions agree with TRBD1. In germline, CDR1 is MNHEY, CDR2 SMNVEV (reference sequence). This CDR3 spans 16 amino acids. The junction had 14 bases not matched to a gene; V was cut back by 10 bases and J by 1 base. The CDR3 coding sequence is TGTGCCACCTACGGGACAGCCGGGACAGGGTCCTACGAGCAGTACTTC. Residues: CATYGTAGTGSYEQYF.

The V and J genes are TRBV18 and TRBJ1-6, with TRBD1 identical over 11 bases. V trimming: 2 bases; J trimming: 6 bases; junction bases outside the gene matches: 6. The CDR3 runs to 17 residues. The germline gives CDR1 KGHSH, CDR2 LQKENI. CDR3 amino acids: CASSPAGQGVGNSPLHF. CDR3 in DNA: TGTGCCAGCTCACCAGCGGGACAGGGGGTAGGTAATTCACCCCTCCACTTT.

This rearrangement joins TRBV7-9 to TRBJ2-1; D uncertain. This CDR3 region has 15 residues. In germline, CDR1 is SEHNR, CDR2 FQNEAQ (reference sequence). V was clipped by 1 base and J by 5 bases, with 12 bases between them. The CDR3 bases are TGTGCCAGCAGCTTAGGAATGCTAAACCACAATGAGCAGTTCTTC. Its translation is CASSLGMLNHNEQFF.

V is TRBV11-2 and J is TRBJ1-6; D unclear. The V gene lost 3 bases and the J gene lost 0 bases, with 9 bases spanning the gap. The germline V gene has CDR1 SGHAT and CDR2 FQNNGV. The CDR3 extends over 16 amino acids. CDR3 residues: CASSFRSGSYNSPLHF. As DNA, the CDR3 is TGTGCCAGCAGCTTCCGTTCAGGCTCCTATAATTCACCCCTCCACTTT.

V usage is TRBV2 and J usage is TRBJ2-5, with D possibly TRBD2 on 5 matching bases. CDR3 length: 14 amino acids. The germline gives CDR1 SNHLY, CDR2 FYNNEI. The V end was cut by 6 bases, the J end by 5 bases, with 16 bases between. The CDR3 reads CASRESGAGETQYF. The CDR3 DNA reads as TGTGCCAGCAGGGAGAGCGGTGCCGGGGAGACCCAGTACTTC. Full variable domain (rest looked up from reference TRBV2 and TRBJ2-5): EPEVTQTPSHQVTQMGQEVILRCVPISNHLYFYWYRQILGQKVEFLVSFYNNEISEKSEIFDDQFSVERPDGSNFTLKIRSTKLEDSAMYFCASRESGAGETQYFGPGTRLLVL.

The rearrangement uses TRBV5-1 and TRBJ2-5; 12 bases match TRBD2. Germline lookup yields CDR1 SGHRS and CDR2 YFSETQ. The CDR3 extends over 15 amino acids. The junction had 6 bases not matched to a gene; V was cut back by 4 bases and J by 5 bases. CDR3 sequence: CASSPTSGRGETQYF. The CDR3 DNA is TGCGCCAGCAGCCCGACTAGCGGGAGAGGCGAGACCCAGTACTTC.

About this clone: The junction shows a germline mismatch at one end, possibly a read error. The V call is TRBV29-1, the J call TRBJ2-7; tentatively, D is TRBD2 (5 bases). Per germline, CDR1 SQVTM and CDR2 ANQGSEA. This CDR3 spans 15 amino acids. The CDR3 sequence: CSVLKPAAASFEQYF. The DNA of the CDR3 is TGCAGCGTTCTTAAACCCGCAGCGGCTTCCTTCGAGCAGTACTTC.

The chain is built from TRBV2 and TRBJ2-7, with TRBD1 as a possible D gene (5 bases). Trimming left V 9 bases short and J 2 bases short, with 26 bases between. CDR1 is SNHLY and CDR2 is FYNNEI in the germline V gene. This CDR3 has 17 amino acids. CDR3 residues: CARKQVQVMLTPYEQYF. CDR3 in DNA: TGTGCCAGGAAACAGGTCCAGGTGATGTTGACGCCCTACGAGCAGTACTTC.

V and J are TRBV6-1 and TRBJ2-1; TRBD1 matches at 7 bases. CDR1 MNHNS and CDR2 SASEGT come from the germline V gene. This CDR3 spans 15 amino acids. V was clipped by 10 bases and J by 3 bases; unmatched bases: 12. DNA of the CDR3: TGTGCCACTCTGAACAGGGGAAGGAACTACAATGAGCAGTTCTTC. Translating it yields CATLNRGRNYNEQFF.

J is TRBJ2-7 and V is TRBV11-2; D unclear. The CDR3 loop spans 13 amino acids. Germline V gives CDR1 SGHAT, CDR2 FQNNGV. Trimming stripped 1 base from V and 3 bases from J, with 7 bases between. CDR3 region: CASSLVSSYEQYF. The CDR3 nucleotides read TGTGCCAGCAGCTTAGTCTCGAGCTACGAGCAGTACTTC.

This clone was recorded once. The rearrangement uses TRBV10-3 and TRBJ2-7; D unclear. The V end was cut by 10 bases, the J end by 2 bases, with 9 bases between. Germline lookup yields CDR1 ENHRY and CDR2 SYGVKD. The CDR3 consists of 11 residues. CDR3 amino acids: CATNSAYEQYF. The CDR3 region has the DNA TGTGCCACCAACTCTGCCTACGAGCAGTACTTC.

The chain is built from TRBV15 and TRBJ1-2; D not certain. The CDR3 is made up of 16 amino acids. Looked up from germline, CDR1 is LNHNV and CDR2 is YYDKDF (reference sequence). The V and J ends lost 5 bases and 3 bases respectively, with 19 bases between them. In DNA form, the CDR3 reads TGTGCCACCAGCGACTCACGGAAGCCCTTTTACTATGGCTACACCTTC. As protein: CATSDSRKPFYYGYTF. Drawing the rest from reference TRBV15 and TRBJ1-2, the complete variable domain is DAMVIQNPRYQVTQFGKPVTLSCSQTLNHNVMYWYQQKSSQAPKLLFHYYDKDFNNEADTPDNFQSRRPNTSFCFLDIRSPGLGDTAMYLCATSDSRKPFYYGYTFGSGTRLTVV.

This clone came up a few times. Written as DNA, the CDR3 is TGTGCCAGCAGTGAAGTAGTCAGGGGGACTAGCGCCCGCGCATACGAGCAGTACTTC. Protein product: CASSEVVRGTSARAYEQYF. The rearrangement links TRBV2 to TRBJ2-7; 10 positions match TRBD2. The CDR3 extends over 19 amino acids. Unmatched junction bases numbered 16, after V lost 1 base and J lost 4 bases. Germline V lookup: CDR1 SNHLY, CDR2 FYNNEI. Filled out from reference TRBV2 and TRBJ2-7, the complete variable domain reads EPEVTQTPSHQVTQMGQEVILRCVPISNHLYFYWYRQILGQKVEFLVSFYNNEISEKSEIFDDQFSVERPDGSNFTLKIRSTKLEDSAMYFCASSEVVRGTSARAYEQYFGPGTRLTVT.

In nucleotides, the CDR3 is TGCAGCGTTGAAGAACCCCTGCGAAACACCGGGGAGCTGTTTTTT. It specifies CSVEEPLRNTGELFF. The J gene is TRBJ2-2, the V gene TRBV29-1; unclear D gene. The CDR3 extends over 15 amino acids. Germline CDR1 is SQVTM and CDR2 is ANQGSEA. Deletions cut 0 bases from V and 2 bases from J, with 10 bases between.

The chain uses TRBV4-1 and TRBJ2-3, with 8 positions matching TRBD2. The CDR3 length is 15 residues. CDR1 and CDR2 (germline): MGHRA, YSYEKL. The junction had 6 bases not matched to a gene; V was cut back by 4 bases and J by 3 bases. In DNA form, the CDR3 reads TGCGCCAGCAGCCCGCAGCGGGAGCTGACAGATACGCAGTATTTT. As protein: CASSPQRELTDTQYF.

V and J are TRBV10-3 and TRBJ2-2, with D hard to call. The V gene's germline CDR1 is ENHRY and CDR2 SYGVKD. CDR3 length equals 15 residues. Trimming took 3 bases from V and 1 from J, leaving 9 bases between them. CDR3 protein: CAISEMAENTGELFF. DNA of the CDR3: TGTGCCATCAGTGAAATGGCGGAGAACACCGGGGAGCTGTTTTTT.

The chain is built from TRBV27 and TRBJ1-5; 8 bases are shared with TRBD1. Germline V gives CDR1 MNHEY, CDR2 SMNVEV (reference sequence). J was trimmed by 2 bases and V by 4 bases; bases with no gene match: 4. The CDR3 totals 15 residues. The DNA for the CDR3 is TGTGCCAGCAGTTCCAGGGGGCTTGGCAATCAGCCCCAGCATTTT. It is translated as CASSSRGLGNQPQHF.

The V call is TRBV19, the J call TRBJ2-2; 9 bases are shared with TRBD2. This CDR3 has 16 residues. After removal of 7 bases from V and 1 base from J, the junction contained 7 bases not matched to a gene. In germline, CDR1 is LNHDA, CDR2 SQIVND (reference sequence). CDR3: CASIPRLAVNTGELFF. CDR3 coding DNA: TGTGCCAGTATCCCCCGACTAGCGGTGAACACCGGGGAGCTGTTTTTT.

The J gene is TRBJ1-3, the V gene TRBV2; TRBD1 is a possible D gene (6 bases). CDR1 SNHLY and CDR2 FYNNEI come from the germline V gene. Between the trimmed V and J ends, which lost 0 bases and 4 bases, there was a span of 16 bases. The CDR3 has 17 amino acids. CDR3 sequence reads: CASSEALGGARGNTIYF. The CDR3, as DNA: TGTGCCAGCAGTGAAGCGCTTGGGGGGGCGCGGGGAAACACCATATATTTT.

The CDR3 loop is CASSYVRYYGYTF. CDR3 coding DNA: TGTGCCAGCAGTTACGTCCGGTACTATGGCTACACCTTC. This chain joins TRBV6-5 and TRBJ1-2; no definite D call. Trimming shortened V by 2 bases and J by 3 bases, and 7 bases separated the two germline ends. This CDR3 has 13 amino acids. The germline V gene encodes CDR1 MNHEY and CDR2 SVGAGI.

The DNA for the CDR3 is TGTGCCAGCAAGTGGGGACTAGCTAGAGATACGCAGTATTTT. This codes for CASKWGLARDTQYF. The chain combines TRBV2 with TRBJ2-3; TRBD2 agrees at 9 bases. J was trimmed by 5 bases and V by 7 bases; bases with no gene match: 7. The CDR3 consists of 14 residues. Germline V lookup: CDR1 SNHLY, CDR2 FYNNEI.

The CDR3 coding sequence is TGTGCCAGCAGTGGGCATACGGGACAGGGCCGAGAAGCTTTCTTT. Translation: CASSGHTGQGREAFF. The chain uses TRBV25-1 and TRBJ1-1, with TRBD1 identical over 9 bases. The CDR3 totals 15 residues. Looked up from germline, CDR1 is MGHDK and CDR2 is SYGVNS. Germline trimming cut 4 bases from V and 8 bases from J; bases unmatched to any gene: 11.

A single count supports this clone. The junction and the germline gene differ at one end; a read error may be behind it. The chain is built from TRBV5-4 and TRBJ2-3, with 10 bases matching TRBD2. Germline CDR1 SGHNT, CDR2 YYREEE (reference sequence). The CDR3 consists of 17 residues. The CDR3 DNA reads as TGTGCCAGCAGGTTGGGTGGAGCGGGGGGGCCGACAGATACGCAGTATTTT. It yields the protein CASRLGGAGGPTDTQYF. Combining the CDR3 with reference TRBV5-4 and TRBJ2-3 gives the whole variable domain ETGVTQSPTHLIKTRGQQVTLRCSSQSGHNTVSWYQQALGQGPQFIFQYYREEENGRGNFPPRFSGLQFPNYSSELNVNALELDDSALYLCASRLGGAGGPTDTQYFGPGTRLTVL.